This paragraph reports one TCR beta chain. Study donors comprised healthy, HIV-negative adults devoid of recent acute infection or vaccination. Caucasian adults residing in Nashville, Tennessee made up all the donors. This sample stems from a study of shared clonotypes between healthy human individuals. Genomic DNA belonging to each subset was distributed in equal measure over several immunoSEQ plates. Clones were read by immunoSEQ multiplex PCR, and TCRdb kept only the in-frame ones, dropping some. The repertoire includes around 980,000 clones, 78% of them detected once, and 0.61% sits in the top ten. Sample: memory CD4+ T cells from PBMCs. The sample's subset: CD45RA-negative fraction. The receptor comes from a man younger than 35 in good health. Some clones in this sample may be carry-over from other donors' samples.

CDR3 sequence (DNA): TGTGCCACCAGCAGAGATCTACAGGCGGAATACGAGCAGTACTTC. As protein: CATSRDLQAEYEQYF. The chain uses TRBV15 and TRBJ2-7; D is perhaps TRBD1 (5 bases). The V end lost 0 bases, the J end lost 4 bases, and 13 bases lay between the germline ends. In germline, CDR1 is LNHNV, CDR2 YYDKDF (reference sequence). This CDR3 has 15 amino acids.